Included here is one T cell receptor beta chain sequence, with context. These data originate in a study of blood T cell repertoires in COVID-19. Whole-study context: Sites across the United States, Italy and Spain contributed samples from acute and convalescent COVID-19. The analysed material was cDNA or gDNA that came from T cells, B-cell-depleted T cells, or PBMCs.

Seattle researchers signed up patients amid active infection and tracked them longitudinally. The authors' processing: Estimates of nucleated cell counts were drawn from the amplification of reference gene primers. Clones were read by immunoSEQ multiplex PCR, and TCRdb kept only the in-frame ones, dropping some. V and J calls and clone size are as listed in that table; D and trimming were resolved from the DNA. The sample contains 120,000 to 150,000 clones, less than 90% of which appear only once. The sequence was collected from a human donor with COVID-19, enrolled during active disease. The donor label of this sample is uncertain. Specimen: peripheral blood.

The CDR3 DNA follows: TGTGCCAGCAGTCGCCGGGACATCGCGAGCAATCAGCCCCAGCATTTT. Its translation is CASSRRDIASNQPQHF. The chain is built from TRBV28 and TRBJ1-5; tentatively, D is TRBD1 (6 bases). The germline gives CDR1 MDHEN, CDR2 SYDVKM. Between the trimmed V and J ends, which lost 5 bases and 1 base, there was a span of 15 bases. CDR3 length: 16 amino acids.